This note documents a single T cell receptor (beta chain) sequence. What it recognizes is unknown. Sample time point: newly diagnosed GD, antithyroid drugs for less than 3 months. Extracted PBMC RNA gave rise to the TCR library. The sample is drawn from a study of regulatory T cells in long-lasting Graves disease. Study-wide results and caveats: Persistent Graves' patients possessed reduced TCR diversity relative to recently diagnosed ones.

Investigators prepared the TCR beta libraries by applying iRepertoire HTBI primers and Arm-PCR of CDR3 regions. As originally analysed: Sequenced samples collectively carried roughly 60 TRBV and 14 TRBJ segments. TCRdb processed the multiplex PCR reads anew with MiXCR; each CDR3 protein has one entry. The V and J calls, along with clone size, are taken from TCRdb and not from the paper's own processing. In the table there are about 540,000 distinct CDR3 sequences, roughly 13% of which are singletons. The CDR3 extends over 14 amino acids. V was pared by 0 bases and J by 7 bases, with 3 bases of the junction left unmatched. Germline V gene sequence: CDR1 LGHDT, CDR2 YNNKEL (reference sequence). This same sample was also taken into another study, of T cells in Graves' hyperthyroidism and ophthalmopathy. That source adds: Aged 18 to 65, the patients had hyperthyroidism that was newly diagnosed and had lasted under 2 months. HTBI primers were employed in a first-round RT-PCR of the TCR CDR3.

The specimen comprised peripheral blood mononuclear cells (PBMCs), sampled at new diagnosis, from a patient treated with antithyroid drugs. The TCR originated in a man under 40 with Graves disease. The chain combines TRBV3-1 with TRBJ2-7; TRBD2 matches at 10 bases. Here the CDR3 reads CASSQDVAGGEQYF. CDR3 DNA sequence: TGTGCCAGCAGCCAAGATGTAGCGGGAGGTGAGCAGTACTTC.